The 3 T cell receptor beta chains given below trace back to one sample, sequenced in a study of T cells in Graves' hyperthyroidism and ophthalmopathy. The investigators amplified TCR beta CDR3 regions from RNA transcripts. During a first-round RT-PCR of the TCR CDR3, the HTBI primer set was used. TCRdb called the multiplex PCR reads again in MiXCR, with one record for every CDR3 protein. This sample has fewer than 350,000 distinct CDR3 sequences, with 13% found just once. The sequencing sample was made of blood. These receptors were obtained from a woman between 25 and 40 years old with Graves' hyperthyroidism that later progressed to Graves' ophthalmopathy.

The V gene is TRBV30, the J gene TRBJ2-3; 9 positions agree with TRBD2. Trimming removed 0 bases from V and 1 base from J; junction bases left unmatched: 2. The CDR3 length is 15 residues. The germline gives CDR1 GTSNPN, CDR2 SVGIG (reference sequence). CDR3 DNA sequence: TGTGCCTGGAGTGTGAGGACTAGCGGCACAGATACGCAGTATTTT. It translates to CAWSVRTSGTDTQYF.

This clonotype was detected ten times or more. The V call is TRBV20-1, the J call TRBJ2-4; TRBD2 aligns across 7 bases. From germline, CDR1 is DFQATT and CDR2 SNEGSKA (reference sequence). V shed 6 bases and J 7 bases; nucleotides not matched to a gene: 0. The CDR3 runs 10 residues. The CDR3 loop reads CSAGGNIQYF. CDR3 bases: TGCAGTGCCGGGGGGAACATTCAGTACTTC.

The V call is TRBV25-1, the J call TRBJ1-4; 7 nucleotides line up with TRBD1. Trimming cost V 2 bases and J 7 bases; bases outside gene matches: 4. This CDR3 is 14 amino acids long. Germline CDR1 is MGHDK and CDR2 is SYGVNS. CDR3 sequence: CASSEDRAGEKLFF. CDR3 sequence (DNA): TGTGCCAGCAGTGAAGACAGGGCGGGTGAAAAACTGTTTTTT.